Following are 2 T cell receptor beta chains from one sample sequenced in a study of naive and memory T cell subsets. Overall study findings and caveats: A few larger clonotypes appeared in naive repertoires, especially CD8, possibly memory cells re-expressing CD45RA.

The beta constant-region primer was an equimolar mix of two oligonucleotides covering TRBC1 and TRBC2. Four rounds of PCR amplified the ligated cDNA using nested alpha and beta constant-region primers plus SP2. TCRdb independently ran MiXCR on the UMI-ligation and nested PCR reads; one entry per CDR3 protein. Counted here are 150,000 or so distinct CDR3 sequences, approximately 22% occurring once; the ten biggest clones make up 0.1% to 0.11%. For these receptors, no antigen is known. Source material: naive CD4+ T cells from blood. All receptors derive from a human donor in good health.

This clonotype was counted only a few times. The CDR3 nucleotides read TGTGCCAGCAGCTTGTTGGTCCTTGGGGTATCCGAGCAGTACTTC. Protein sequence: CASSLLVLGVSEQYF. The chain is built from TRBV5-5 and TRBJ2-7; D call uncertain. The germline V gene encodes CDR1 SGHKS and CDR2 YYEKEE (reference sequence). The CDR3 contains 15 residues. Trimming took 1 base from V and 6 from J, leaving 17 bases between them.

This chain connects TRBV12-3 or TRBV12-4 to TRBJ1-3; D ambiguous. The ends were cut back, 5 bases at V and 0 bases at J, with 14 bases in the middle. There are 16 residues in the CDR3. The CDR3 DNA sequence: TGTGCCAGCAGTCTCCGGACGGTGATCTCTGGAAACACCATATATTTT. The encoded protein is CASSLRTVISGNTIYF.